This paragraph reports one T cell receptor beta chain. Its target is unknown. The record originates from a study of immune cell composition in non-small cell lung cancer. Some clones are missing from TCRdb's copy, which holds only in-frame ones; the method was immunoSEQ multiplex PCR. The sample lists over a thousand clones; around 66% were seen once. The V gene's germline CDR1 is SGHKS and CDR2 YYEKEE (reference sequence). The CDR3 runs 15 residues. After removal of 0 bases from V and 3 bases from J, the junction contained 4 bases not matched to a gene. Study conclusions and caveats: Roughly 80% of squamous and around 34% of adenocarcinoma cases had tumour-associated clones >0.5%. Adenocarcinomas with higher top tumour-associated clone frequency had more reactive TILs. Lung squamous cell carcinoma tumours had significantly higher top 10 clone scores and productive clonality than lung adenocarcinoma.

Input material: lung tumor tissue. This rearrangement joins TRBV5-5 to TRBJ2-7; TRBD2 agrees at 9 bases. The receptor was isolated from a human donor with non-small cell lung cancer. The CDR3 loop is CASSLGLAENYEQYF. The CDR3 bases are TGTGCCAGCAGCTTGGGACTAGCGGAGAACTACGAGCAGTACTTC.